This T cell receptor (beta chain) was sequenced in a study of early T cells in non-severe SARS-CoV-2 infection. Each cDNA molecule carried a unique molecular identifier. TCRdb re-called the 5' RACE reads with MiXCR, one entry per CDR3 protein. The sample includes just over 65,000 distinct CDR3 sequences, 13% of them seen just once. This clonotype has ten or more counts. Its antigen is undetermined. Findings and limits, study-wide: Private and CD4 specificities were missed by VDJdb matching, skewed to anti-spike CD8.

This receptor was obtained from an adult who was a healthcare worker with PCR-confirmed SARS-CoV-2 infection or an uninfected control (not recorded which). The sample was whole blood.

The CDR3 loop is CASSLQGNQPQHF. Here the CDR3 DNA reads TGTGCCAGCAGTCTACAGGGCAATCAGCCCCAGCATTTT. V is TRBV12-3 or TRBV12-4 and J is TRBJ1-5, with D possibly TRBD1 on 5 matching bases. Deletions cut 5 bases from V and 2 bases from J, with 7 bases between. This CDR3 is 13 amino acids long.